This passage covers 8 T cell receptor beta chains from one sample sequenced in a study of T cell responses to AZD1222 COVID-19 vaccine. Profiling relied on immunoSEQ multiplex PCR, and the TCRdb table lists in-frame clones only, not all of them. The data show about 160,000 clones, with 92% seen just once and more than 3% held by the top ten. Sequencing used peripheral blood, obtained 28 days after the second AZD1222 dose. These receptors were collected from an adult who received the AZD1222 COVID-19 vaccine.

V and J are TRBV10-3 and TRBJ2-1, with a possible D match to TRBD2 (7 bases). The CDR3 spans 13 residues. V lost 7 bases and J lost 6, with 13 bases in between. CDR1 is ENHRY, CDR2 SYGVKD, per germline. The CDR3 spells CAITQGGANEQFF. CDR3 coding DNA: TGTGCCATCACCCAAGGGGGGGCCAATGAGCAGTTCTTC.

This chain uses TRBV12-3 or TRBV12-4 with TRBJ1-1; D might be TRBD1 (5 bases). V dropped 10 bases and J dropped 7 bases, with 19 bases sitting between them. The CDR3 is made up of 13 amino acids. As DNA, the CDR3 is TGTGCCATTCCTCTATCGGGGACGGGTGAAGCTTTCTTT. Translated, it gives CAIPLSGTGEAFF.

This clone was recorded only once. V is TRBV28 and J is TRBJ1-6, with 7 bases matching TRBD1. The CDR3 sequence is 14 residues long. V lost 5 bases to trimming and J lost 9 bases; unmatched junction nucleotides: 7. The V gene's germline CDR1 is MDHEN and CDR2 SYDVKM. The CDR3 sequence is CASSITGEGSPLHF. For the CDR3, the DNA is TGTGCCAGCAGTATTACAGGGGAAGGTTCACCCCTCCACTTT.

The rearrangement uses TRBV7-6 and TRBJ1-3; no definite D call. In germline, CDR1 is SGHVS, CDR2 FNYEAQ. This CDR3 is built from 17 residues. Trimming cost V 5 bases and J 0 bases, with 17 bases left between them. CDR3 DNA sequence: TGTGCCAGCAGCACACGAGGAGGGTTGAGCTCTGGAAACACCATATATTTT. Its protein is CASSTRGGLSSGNTIYF.

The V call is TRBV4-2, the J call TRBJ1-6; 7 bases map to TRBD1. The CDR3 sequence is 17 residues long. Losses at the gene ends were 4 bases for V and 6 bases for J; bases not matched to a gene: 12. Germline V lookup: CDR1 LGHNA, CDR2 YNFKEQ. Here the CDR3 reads CASSPPQTGLSNSPLHF. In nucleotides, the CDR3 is TGTGCCAGCAGCCCTCCCCAGACAGGGCTGAGTAATTCACCCCTCCACTTT.

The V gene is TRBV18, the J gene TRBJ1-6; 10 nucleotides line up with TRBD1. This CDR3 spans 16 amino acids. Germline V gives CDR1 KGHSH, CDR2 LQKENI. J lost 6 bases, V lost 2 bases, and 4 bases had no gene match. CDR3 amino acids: CASSPTGTGVNSPLHF. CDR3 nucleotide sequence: TGTGCCAGCTCACCAACTGGGACAGGGGTTAATTCACCCCTCCACTTT.

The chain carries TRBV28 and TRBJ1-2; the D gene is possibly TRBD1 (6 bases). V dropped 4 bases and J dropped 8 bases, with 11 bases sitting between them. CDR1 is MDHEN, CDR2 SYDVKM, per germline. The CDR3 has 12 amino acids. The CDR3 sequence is CASSSQGLGYTF. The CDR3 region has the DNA TGTGCCAGCAGTTCACAGGGTTTGGGCTACACCTTC.

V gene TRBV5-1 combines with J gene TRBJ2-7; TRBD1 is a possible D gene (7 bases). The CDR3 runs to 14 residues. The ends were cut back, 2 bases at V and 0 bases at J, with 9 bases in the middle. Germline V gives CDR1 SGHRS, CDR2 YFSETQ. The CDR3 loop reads CASSFRGDSYEQYF. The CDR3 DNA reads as TGCGCCAGCAGCTTCAGGGGGGACTCCTACGAGCAGTACTTC.